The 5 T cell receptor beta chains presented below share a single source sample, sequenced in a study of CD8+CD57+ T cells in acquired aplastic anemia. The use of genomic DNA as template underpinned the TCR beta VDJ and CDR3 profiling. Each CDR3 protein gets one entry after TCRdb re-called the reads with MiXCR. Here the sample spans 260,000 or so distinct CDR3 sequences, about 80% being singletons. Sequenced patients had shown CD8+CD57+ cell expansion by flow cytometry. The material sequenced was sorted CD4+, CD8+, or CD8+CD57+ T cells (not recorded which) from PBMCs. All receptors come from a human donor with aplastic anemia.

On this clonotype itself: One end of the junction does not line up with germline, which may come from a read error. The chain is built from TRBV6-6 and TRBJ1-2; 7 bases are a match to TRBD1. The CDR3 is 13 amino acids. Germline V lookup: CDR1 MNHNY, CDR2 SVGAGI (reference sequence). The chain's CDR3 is CAISLDRVYGYTF. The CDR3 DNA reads TGTGCCATCAGTCTTGACAGGGTCTATGGCTACACCTTC.

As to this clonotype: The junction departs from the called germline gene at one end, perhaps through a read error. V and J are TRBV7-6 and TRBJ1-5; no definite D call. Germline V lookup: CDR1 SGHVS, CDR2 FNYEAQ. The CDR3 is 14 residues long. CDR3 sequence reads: CASSVSYSNQPQQF. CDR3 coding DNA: TGTGCCAGCAGTGTCTCGTATAGCAATCAGCCCCAGCAGTTT. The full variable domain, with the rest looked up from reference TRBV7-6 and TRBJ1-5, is GAGVSQSPRYKVTKRGQDVALRCDPISGHVSLYWYRQALGQGPEFLTYFNYEAQQDKSGLPNDRFSAERPEGSISTLTIQRTEQRDSAMYRCASSVSYSNQPQQFGDGTRLSIL.

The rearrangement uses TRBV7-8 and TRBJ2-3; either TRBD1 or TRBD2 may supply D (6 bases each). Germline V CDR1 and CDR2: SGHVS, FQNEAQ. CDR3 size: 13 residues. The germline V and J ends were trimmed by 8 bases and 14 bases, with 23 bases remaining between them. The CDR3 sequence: CASGDGGTAAGYF. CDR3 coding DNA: TGTGCCAGCGGGGACGGGGGCACAGCTGCGGGGTATTTT.

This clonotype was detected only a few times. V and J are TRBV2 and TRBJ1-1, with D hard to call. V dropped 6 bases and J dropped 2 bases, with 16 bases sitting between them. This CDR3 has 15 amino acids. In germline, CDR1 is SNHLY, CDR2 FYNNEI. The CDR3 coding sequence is TGTGCCAGCAGCGTGAATTTAGGGAGAAACACTGAAGCTTTCTTT. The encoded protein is CASSVNLGRNTEAFF.

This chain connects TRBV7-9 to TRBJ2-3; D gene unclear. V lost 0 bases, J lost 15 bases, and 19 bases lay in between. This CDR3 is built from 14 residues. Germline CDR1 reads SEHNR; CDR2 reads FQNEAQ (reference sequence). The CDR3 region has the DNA TGTGCCAGCAGCTTAGCACCCGGTGCCCAGTTGCTTTATTTT. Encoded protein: CASSLAPGAQLLYF.